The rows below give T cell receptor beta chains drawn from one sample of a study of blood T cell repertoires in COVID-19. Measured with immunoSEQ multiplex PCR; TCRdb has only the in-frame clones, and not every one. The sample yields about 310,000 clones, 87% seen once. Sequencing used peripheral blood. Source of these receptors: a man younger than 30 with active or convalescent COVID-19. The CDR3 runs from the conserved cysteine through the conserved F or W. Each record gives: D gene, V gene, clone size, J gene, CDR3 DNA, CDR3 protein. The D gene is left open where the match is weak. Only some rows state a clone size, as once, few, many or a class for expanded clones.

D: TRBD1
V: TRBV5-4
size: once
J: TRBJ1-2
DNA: TGTGCCAGCAGAGCGCGGGACAGGGTTAACTATGGCTACACCTTC
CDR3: CASRARDRVNYGYTF

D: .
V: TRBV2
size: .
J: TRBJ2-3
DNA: TGTGCCAGCAGTGAAGTAGGGGTCAGGGAAGATACGCAGTATTTT
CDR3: CASSEVGVREDTQYF

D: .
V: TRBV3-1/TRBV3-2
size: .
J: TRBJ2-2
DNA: TGTGCCAGCAGCCCTCAGGGCTACGGGGAGCTGTTTTTT
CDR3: CASSPQGYGELFF

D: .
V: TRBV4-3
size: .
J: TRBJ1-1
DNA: TGCGCCAGCAGCCAAACACGGGACACAACTGAAGCTTTCTTT
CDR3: CASSQTRDTTEAFF

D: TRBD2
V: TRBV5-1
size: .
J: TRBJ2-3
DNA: TGCGCCAGCGGGACTAGCGGGAGAGAGAAAGATACGCAGTATTTT
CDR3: CASGTSGREKDTQYF

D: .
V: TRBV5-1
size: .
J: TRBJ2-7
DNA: TGCGCCAGCAGCTTGGCCGGATCGACAGGCTTTGGCCCGAGCTCCTACGAGCAGTACTTC
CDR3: CASSLAGSTGFGPSSYEQYF

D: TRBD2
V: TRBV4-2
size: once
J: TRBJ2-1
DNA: TGTGCCAGCAGCCGAGGGACTAGCGCCGACAATGAGCAGTTCTTC
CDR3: CASSRGTSADNEQFF

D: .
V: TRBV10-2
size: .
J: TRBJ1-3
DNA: TGCGCCAGCAGTGTACTTGGAAACACCATATATTTT
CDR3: CASSVLGNTIYF

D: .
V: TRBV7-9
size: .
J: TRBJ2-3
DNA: TGTGCCAGCAGCTTAGCGCCTAGAGATACGCAGTATTTT
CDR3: CASSLAPRDTQYF

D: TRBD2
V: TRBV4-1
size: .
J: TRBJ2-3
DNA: TGCGCCAGCAGCCAACTGCCGGGGGGGACAGATACGCAGTATTTT
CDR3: CASSQLPGGTDTQYF

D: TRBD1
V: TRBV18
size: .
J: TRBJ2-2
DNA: TGTGCCAGCTCACCAGGAACAGGGGGCAGGAACGGGGAGCTGTTTTTT
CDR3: CASSPGTGGRNGELFF

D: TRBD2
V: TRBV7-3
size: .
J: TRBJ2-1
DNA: TGTGCCAGCAGCAAGACTAGCATCGATGAGCAGTTCTTC
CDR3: CASSKTSIDEQFF

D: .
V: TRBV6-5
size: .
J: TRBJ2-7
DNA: TGTGCCAGCACCACCCGCAGGGCACCGGTCTACGAGCAGTACTTC
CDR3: CASTTRRAPVYEQYF

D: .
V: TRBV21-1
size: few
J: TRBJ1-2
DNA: TGTGCCAGCAGCAAAGGGGGGACAGGGGGCGCAGGCTATGGCTACACCTTC
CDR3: CASSKGGTGGAGYGYTF

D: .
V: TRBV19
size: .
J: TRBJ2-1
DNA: TGTGCCAGTAGGGGGGGATTGCAGCAGTTCTTC
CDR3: CASRGGLQQFF

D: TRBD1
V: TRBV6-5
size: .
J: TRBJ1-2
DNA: TGTGCCAGCAGACAGAGGGACAGGGGGCATTATGGCTACACCTTC
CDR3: CASRQRDRGHYGYTF

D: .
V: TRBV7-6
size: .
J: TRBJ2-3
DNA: TGTGCCAGCAGCTCCCTGGGCGGTGGGAGAGGGACAGATACGCAGTATTTT
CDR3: CASSSLGGGRGTDTQYF

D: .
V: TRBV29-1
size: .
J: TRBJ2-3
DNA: TGCAGCGTTGAAGATATTGAGCGGGGCACAGATACGCAGTATTTT
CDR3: CSVEDIERGTDTQYF

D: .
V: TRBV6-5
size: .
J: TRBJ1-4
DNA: TGTGCCAGCAGTTACTCATGGGGCGCAACTAATGAAAAACTGTTTTTT
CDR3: CASSYSWGATNEKLFF

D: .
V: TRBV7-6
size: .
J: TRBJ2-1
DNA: TGTGCCAGCAGCCCGGGGCGGATAGCGGTAGAGGGTGAGCAGTTCTTC
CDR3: CASSPGRIAVEGEQFF

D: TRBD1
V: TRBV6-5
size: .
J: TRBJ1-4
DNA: TGTGCCAGCAGAACTGACAGGGTTGGGGAAAAACTGTTTTTT
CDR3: CASRTDRVGEKLFF